This TCR beta chain was sequenced in a study of TIL therapy for anti-PD-1-resistant metastatic lung cancer. Turning to the study itself: Patients had a median age of around 54 years (range roughly 38-75). Study outcomes and limitations: TIL cultures after expansion showed higher clonality and lower diversity than baseline tumor (median approximately 6% vs 31%).

This was the immunoSEQ v3 assay. Each library reached 1.5 million to 2.5 million read pairs, or roughly 4.5-6.5 million at deep level. TCRdb's table, derived via immunoSEQ multiplex PCR, lists solely in-frame clones and lacks some. This repertoire shows approximately 95,000 clones, about three fifths found once; its top ten account for approximately 10%. V shed 0 bases and J shed 1 base, with 6 bases lying between them. CDR3 length: 13 amino acids. The V gene's germline CDR1 is GTSNPN and CDR2 SVGIG (reference sequence). The time point was: pre-treatment sample, taken before nivolumab and TIL therapy. Most excised metastases sampled were pleural nodules or supraclavicular lymph nodes. This clone was seen a handful of times. Its antigen is not identified. This specimen includes other DNA sequences encoding the same CDR3.

The sequenced sample was tumor tissue, obtained at baseline. V is TRBV30 and J is TRBJ1-1; a weak D match, TRBD1 (5 bases). The sequence came from a person aged 30 to 80 with non-small cell lung cancer. CDR3 sequence: CAWSVGGNTEAFF. The CDR3 region has the DNA TGTGCCTGGAGTGTTGGGGGGAACACTGAAGCTTTCTTT.